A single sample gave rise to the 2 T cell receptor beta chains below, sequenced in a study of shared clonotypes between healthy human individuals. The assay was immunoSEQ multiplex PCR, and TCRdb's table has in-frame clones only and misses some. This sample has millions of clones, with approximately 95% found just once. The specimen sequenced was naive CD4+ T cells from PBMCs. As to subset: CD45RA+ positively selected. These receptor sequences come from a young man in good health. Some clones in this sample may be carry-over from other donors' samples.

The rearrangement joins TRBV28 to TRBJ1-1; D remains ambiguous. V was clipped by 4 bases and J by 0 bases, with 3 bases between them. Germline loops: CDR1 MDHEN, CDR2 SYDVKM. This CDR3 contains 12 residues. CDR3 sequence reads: CASSWMNTEAFF. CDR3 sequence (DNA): TGTGCCAGCAGTTGGATGAACACTGAAGCTTTCTTT.

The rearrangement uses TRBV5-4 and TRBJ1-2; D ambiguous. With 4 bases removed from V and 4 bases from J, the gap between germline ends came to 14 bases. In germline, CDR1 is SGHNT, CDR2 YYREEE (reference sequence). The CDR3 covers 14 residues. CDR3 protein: CASSRERAGYGYTF. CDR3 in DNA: TGTGCCAGCAGCCGAGAGAGGGCGGGCTATGGCTACACCTTC. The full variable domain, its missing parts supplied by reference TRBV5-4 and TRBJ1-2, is ETGVTQSPTHLIKTRGQQVTLRCSSQSGHNTVSWYQQALGQGPQFIFQYYREEENGRGNFPPRFSGLQFPNYSSELNVNALELDDSALYLCASSRERAGYGYTFGSGTRLTVV.